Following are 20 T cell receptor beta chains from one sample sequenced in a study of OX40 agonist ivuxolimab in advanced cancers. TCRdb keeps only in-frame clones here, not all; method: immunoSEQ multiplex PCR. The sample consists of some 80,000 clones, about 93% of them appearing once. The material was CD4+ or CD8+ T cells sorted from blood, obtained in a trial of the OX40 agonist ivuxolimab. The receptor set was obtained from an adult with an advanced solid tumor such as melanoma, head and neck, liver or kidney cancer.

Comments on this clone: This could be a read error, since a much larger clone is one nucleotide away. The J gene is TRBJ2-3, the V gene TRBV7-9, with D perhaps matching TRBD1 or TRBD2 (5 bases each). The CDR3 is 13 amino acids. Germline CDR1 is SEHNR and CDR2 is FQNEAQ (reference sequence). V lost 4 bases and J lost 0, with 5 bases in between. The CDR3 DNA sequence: TGTGCCAGCAGCTGGGACAGCACAGATACGCAGTATTTT. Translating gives CASSWDSTDTQYF.

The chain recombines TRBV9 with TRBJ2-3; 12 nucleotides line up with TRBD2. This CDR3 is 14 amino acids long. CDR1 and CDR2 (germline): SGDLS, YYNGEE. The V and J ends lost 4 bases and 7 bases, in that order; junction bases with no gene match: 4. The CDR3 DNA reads TGTGCCAGCAGCACCGGGACTAGCGGGTATACGCAGTATTTT. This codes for CASSTGTSGYTQYF.

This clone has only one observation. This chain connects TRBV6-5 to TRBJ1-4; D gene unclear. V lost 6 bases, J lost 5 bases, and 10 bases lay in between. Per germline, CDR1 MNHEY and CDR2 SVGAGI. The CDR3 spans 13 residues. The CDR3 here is CASRPGRNEKLFF. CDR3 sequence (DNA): TGTGCCAGCAGGCCCGGGAGGAATGAAAAACTGTTTTTT.

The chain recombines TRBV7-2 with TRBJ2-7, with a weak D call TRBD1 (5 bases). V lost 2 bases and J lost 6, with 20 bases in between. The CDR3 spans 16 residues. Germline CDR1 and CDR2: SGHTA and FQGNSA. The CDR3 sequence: CASSLRLAGKMGEQYF. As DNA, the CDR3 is TGTGCCAGCAGCTTAAGGCTTGCAGGGAAGATGGGCGAGCAGTACTTC.

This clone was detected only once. The CDR3 spells CAIGTGGAGELFF. The CDR3 DNA sequence: TGTGCCATCGGTACAGGGGGGGCCGGGGAGCTGTTTTTT. The V and J genes are TRBV15 and TRBJ2-2; D possibly corresponds to TRBD1 (8 bases). This CDR3 is 13 amino acids long. V shed 10 bases and J shed 6 bases, with 15 bases lying between them. CDR1 and CDR2 from the germline V gene are LNHNV and YYDKDF (reference sequence).

The CDR3 reads CASSPGPNQETQYF. The CDR3 DNA reads TGTGCCAGCAGCCCCGGACCTAACCAAGAGACCCAGTACTTC. The J gene is TRBJ2-5, the V gene TRBV6-5, with unresolved D. The CDR3 length is 14 residues. V was trimmed by 6 bases and J by 0 bases, leaving 11 bases between them. CDR1 MNHEY and CDR2 SVGAGI come from the germline V gene.

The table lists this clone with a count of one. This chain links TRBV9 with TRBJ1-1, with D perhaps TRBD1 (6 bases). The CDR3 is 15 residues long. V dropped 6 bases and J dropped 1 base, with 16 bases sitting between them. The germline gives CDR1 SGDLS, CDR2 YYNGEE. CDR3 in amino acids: CASTSWDTANTEAFF. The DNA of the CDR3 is TGTGCCAGCACCAGCTGGGACACCGCGAACACTGAAGCTTTCTTT.

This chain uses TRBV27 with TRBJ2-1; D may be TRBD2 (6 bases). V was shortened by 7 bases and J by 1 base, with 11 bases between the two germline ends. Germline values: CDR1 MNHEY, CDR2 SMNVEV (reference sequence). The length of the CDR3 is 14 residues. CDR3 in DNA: TGTGCCAGCACTCTGGGGGGTTCCTACAATGAGCAGTTCTTC. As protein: CASTLGGSYNEQFF.

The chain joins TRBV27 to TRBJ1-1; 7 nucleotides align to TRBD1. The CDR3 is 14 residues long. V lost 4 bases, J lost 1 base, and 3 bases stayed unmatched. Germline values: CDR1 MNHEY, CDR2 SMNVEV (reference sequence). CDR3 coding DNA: TGTGCCAGCAGTTGGGGGACAGCGAACACTGAAGCTTTCTTT. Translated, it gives CASSWGTANTEAFF.

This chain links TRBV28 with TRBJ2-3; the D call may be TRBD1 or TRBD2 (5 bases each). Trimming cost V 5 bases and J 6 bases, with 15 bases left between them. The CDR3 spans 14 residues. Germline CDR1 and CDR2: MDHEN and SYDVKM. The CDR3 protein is CASSSRDPRDTQYF. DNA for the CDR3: TGTGCCAGCAGTAGTCGGGACCCGAGGGATACGCAGTATTTT.

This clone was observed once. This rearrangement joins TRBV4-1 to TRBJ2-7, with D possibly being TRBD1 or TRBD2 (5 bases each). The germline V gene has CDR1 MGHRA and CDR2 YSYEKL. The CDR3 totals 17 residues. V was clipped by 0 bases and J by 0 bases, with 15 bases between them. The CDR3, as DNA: TGCGCCAGCAGCCAAGATCAAGGGACCCCCAGCTCCTACGAGCAGTACTTC. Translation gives CASSQDQGTPSSYEQYF.

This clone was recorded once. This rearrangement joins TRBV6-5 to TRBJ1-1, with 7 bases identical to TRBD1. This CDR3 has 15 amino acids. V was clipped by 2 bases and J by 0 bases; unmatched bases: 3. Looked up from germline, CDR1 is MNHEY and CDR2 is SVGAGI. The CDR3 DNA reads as TGTGCCAGCAGTTACGGGGACAGAATGAACACTGAAGCTTTCTTT. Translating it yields CASSYGDRMNTEAFF.

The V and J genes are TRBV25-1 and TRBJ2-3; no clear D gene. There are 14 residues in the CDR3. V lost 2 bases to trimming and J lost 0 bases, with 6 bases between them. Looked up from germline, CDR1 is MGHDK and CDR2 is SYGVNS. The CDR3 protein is CASSEGFSTDTQYF. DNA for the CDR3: TGTGCCAGCAGTGAAGGATTTAGCACAGATACGCAGTATTTT.

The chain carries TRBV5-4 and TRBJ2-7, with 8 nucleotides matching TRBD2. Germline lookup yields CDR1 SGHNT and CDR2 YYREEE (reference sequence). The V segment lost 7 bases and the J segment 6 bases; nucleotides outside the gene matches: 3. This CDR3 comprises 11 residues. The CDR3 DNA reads TGTGCCAGCGCGGGAGGTCTCGAGCAGTACTTC. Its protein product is CASAGGLEQYF. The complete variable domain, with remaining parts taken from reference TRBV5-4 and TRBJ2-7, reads ETGVTQSPTHLIKTRGQQVTLRCSSQSGHNTVSWYQQALGQGPQFIFQYYREEENGRGNFPPRFSGLQFPNYSSELNVNALELDDSALYLCASAGGLEQYFGPGTRLTVT.

In DNA, the CDR3 is TGTGCCACCTGGGGGACTAGCGGGTCCTACGAGCAGTACTTC. This translates into CATWGTSGSYEQYF. This rearrangement joins TRBV28 to TRBJ2-7; 12 bases are shared with TRBD2. V lost 10 bases to trimming and J lost 1 base; unmatched junction nucleotides: 5. The CDR3 contains 14 residues. Germline loops: CDR1 MDHEN, CDR2 SYDVKM.

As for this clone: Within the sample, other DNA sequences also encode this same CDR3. CDR3 in amino acids: CASSPPQGNEQFF. DNA of the CDR3: TGTGCCAGCAGCCCCCCGCAGGGCAATGAGCAGTTCTTC. The chain employs TRBV9 and TRBJ2-1; tentatively, D is TRBD1 (5 bases). Germline CDR1 reads SGDLS; CDR2 reads YYNGEE. V was pared by 4 bases and J by 6 bases, with 11 bases between. The CDR3 extends over 13 amino acids.

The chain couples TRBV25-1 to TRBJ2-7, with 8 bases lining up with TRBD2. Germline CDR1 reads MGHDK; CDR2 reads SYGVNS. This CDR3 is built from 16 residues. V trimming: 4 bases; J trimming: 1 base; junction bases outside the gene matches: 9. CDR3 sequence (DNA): TGTGCCAGCAGTGCTCCTGGACTAGCCCTTTCCTACGAGCAGTACTTC. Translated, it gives CASSAPGLALSYEQYF.

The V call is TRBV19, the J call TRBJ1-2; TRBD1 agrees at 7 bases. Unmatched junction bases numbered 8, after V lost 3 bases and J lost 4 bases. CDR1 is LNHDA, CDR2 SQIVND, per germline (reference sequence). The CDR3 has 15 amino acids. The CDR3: CASSMRDSMIYGYTF. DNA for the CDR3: TGTGCCAGTAGTATGAGGGACAGTATGATCTATGGCTACACCTTC.

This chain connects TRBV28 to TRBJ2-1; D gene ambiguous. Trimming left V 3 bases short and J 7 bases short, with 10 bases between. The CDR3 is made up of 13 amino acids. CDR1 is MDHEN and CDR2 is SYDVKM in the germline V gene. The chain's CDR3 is CASSFSLSNEQFF. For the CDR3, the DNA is TGTGCCAGCAGTTTTTCATTGAGTAATGAGCAGTTCTTC. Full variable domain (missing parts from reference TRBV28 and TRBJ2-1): DVKVTQSSRYLVKRTGEKVFLECVQDMDHENMFWYRQDPGLGLRLIYFSYDVKMKEKGDIPEGYSVSREKKERFSLILESASTNQTSMYLCASSFSLSNEQFFGPGTRLTVL.

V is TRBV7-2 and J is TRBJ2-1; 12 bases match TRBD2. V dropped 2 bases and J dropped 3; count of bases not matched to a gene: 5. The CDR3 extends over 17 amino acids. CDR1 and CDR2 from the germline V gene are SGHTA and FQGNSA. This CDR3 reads CASSLTSGRNYYNEQFF. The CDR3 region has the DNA TGTGCCAGCAGCTTAACTAGCGGGAGGAACTACTACAATGAGCAGTTCTTC.